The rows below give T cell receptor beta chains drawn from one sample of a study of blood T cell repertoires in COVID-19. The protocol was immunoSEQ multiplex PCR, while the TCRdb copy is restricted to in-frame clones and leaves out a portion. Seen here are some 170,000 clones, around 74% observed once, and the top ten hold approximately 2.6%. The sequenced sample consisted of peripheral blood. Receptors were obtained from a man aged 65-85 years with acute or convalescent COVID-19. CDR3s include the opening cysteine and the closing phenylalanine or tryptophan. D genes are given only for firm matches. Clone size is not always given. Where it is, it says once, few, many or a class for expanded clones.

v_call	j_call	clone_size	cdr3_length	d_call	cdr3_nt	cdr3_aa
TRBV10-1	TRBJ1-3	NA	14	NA	TGCGCCAGCAGCCCTGGGACATCTGGAAACACCATATATTTT	CASSPGTSGNTIYF
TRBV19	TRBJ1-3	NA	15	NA	TGTGCCAGTAGGAGCCTTCAACGTCTAGGAAACACCATATATTTT	CASRSLQRLGNTIYF
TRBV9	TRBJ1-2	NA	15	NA	TGTGCCAGCAGCGTAGCTTCACAGGGCGACTATGGCTACACCTTC	CASSVASQGDYGYTF
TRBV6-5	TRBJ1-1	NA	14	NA	TGTGCCAGCAGTTACCAGGGGCTCCCAGAAGTTGCTTTCTTT	CASSYQGLPEVAFF
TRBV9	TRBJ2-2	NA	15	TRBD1	TGTGCCAGCAGCGTAGTGCCAGGGGGCTCTGGGGAGCTGTTTTTT	CASSVVPGGSGELFF
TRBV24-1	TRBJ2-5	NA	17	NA	TGTGCCACCGCTGAACGGCAGGGCAGACCTTTCCAAGAGACCCAGTACTTC	CATAERQGRPFQETQYF
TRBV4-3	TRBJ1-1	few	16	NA	TGCGCCAGCAGCCGACAAGGTGACAGGTTGAACACTGAAGCTTTCTTT	CASSRQGDRLNTEAFF
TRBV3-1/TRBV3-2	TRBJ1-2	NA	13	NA	TGTGCCAGCAGCCAAGTTAATCCCTATGGCTACACCTTC	CASSQVNPYGYTF
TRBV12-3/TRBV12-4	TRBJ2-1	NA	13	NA	TGTGCCAGCAGTTTAAGCATGGACAATGAGCAGTTCTTC	CASSLSMDNEQFF
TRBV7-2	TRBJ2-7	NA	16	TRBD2	TGTGCCAGCAGCCTTAGCCCGAGACTAGCGGGACACGAGCAGTACTTC	CASSLSPRLAGHEQYF
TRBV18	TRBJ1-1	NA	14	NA	TGTGCCAGCTCACAGGAGTCGGAGGGCACTGAAGCTTTCTTT	CASSQESEGTEAFF
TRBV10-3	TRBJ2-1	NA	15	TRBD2	TGTGCCATCAGCGTAGCGGGAGAATCCTACAATGAGCAGTTCTTC	CAISVAGESYNEQFF
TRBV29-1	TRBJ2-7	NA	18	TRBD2	TGCAGCGCCCTAAAACTAGGGACTAGCGTCCCCCCTTTATACGAGCAGTACTTC	CSALKLGTSVPPLYEQYF
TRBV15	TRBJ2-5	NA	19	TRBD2	TGTGCCACCAGCAGAGTGAGGGGACTAGCGGGAGATTGGCAAGAGACCCAGTACTTC	CATSRVRGLAGDWQETQYF
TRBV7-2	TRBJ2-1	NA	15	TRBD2	TGTGCCAGCAGCGCCCAAGCGGGGGGGTTTCTCTTGCCGTTCTTC	CASSAQAGGFLLPFF
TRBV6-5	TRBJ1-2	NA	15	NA	TGTGCCAGTCGACAGGCCAAGCCCGGCTTTAATGGCTACACCTTC	CASRQAKPGFNGYTF
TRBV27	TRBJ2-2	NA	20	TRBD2	TGTGCCAGCAGTTTATCGTCCCTAGCGGGGGAAACAGCGAACACCGGGGAGCTGTTTTTT	CASSLSSLAGETANTGELFF
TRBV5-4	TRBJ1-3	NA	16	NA	TGTGCCAGCAGCTTGGGGAGTGCCCTTGGAGGAAACACCATATATTTT	CASSLGSALGGNTIYF
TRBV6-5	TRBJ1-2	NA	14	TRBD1	TGTGCCAGCACCAATAGACAGGGGGCCTACGGCTACACCTTC	CASTNRQGAYGYTF
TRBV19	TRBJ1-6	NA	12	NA	TGTGCCAGTAGTATAGTAGATTCACCCCTCCACTTT	CASSIVDSPLHF
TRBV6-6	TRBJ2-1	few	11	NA	TGTGCCAGCACAGGGCACAATGAGCAGTTCTTC	CASTGHNEQFF
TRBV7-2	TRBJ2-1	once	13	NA	TGTGCCAGCGGGCCCCTCCTAGCTGGTGAGCAGTTCTTC	CASGPLLAGEQFF
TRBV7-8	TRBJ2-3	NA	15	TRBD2	TGTGCCAGCAGCTTGCCGGGAGGGGGCACAGATACGCAGTATTTT	CASSLPGGGTDTQYF
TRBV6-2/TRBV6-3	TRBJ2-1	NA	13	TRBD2	TGTGCCAGCAGTTTAGCGGGCCTCAATGAGCAGTTCTTC	CASSLAGLNEQFF